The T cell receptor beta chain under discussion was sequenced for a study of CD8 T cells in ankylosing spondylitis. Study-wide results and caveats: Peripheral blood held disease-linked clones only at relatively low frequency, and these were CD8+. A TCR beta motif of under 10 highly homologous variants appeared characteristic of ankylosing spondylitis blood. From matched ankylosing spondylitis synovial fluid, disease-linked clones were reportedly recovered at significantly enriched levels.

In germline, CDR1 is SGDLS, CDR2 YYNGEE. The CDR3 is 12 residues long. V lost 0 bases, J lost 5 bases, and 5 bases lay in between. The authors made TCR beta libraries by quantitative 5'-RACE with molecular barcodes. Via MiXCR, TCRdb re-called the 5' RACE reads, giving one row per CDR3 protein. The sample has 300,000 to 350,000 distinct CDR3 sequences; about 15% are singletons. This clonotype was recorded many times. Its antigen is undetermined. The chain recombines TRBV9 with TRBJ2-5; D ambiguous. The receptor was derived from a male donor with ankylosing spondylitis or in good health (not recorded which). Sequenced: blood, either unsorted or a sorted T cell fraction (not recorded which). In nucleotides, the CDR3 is TGTGCCAGCAGCGTAGGGACGGAGACCCAGTACTTC. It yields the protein CASSVGTETQYF.